This is a list of T cell receptor beta chains from one sample in a study of blood T cells in healthy people across ages. TCRdb analysed the 5' RACE reads with MiXCR anew, one entry per CDR3 protein. The sample yields 980,000 or so distinct CDR3 sequences, around 48% seen once. Sequencing was done on a sample of blood. These receptors all stem from a man younger than 45 in good health. The CDR3 runs from the conserved cysteine through the conserved F or W. D genes are given only for firm matches. Clone size is shown for a subset of rows, as once, few, many or a class of expanded clone.

cdr3_nt cdr3_aa clone_size j_call v_call d_call
TGCAGCGTTCTGACCGGAGAGACCCAGTACTTC CSVLTGETQYF NA TRBJ2-5 TRBV29-1 NA
TGTGCCAGCAGCCAAGAGAACAGGGGCACGCAGTATTTT CASSQENRGTQYF NA TRBJ2-3 TRBV4-2 TRBD1
TGTGCCAGCAGTCAGTCTACAGGGGATGGAGCTTTCTTT CASSQSTGDGAFF NA TRBJ1-1 TRBV3-1 TRBD1
TGCGCCAGCAGCCAACAGGACAGGGTCGGGTTAGGAGCCTACGAGCAGTACTTC CASSQQDRVGLGAYEQYF NA TRBJ2-7 TRBV4-1 TRBD1
TGTGCCAGCAGCCAAGTGGCGGGGAGCTCCTACAATGAGCAGTTCTTC CASSQVAGSSYNEQFF many TRBJ2-1 TRBV3-1 NA
TGTGCCATCATGGGGACAGCGTCTCGGCACGAGCAGTACTTC CAIMGTASRHEQYF NA TRBJ2-7 TRBV10-3 TRBD1
TGTGCCAGCAGCTACCTGTGGGGGCGAGCAAATGAGCAGTTCTTC CASSYLWGRANEQFF NA TRBJ2-1 TRBV28 NA
TGCGCCAGCAGCCAAGCACAGGGACCCTATGGCTACACCTTC CASSQAQGPYGYTF NA TRBJ1-2 TRBV4-3 NA
TGTGCCAGCTCACCAGGAGTCGGGCCCCACGAGCAGTACTTC CASSPGVGPHEQYF few TRBJ2-7 TRBV18 NA
TGCAGTGCCTCAGGACAGGCCATCTCCTACGAGCAGTACTTC CSASGQAISYEQYF NA TRBJ2-7 TRBV20-1 TRBD1
TGCGCCAGCAGCTTGGCCGTAGTTATGAATGAGCAGTTCTTC CASSLAVVMNEQFF NA TRBJ2-1 TRBV5-1 NA
TGTGCCAGCAGCTTAGAAGCTAGCGGGGGCAACACAGATACGCAGTATTTT CASSLEASGGNTDTQYF NA TRBJ2-3 TRBV11-2 TRBD2
TGTGCCCGAACCACTAGCGGTCTTTACAATGAGCAGTTCTTC CARTTSGLYNEQFF NA TRBJ2-1 TRBV2 TRBD2
TGTGCCAGCAGTTACTCCCCGCGGGGGGGCGCGAACAATGAGCAGTTCTTC CASSYSPRGGANNEQFF many TRBJ2-1 TRBV6-5 TRBD2
TGCGGTGCTAGCGACAGGGGGGCTTTCTTT CGASDRGAFF once TRBJ1-1 TRBV20-1 TRBD1
TGTGCCAGCAGACCTAGGACCTTCTACGAGCAGTACTTC CASRPRTFYEQYF NA TRBJ2-7 TRBV7-2 NA
TGTGCCAGCAGTCTCCAATCTGGGGGGGAAAAACTGTTTTTT CASSLQSGGEKLFF few TRBJ1-4 TRBV28 NA
TGCAGTGCTAGAGATTTGAGTAGGGGCCTTAGCAATCAGCCCCAGCATTTT CSARDLSRGLSNQPQHF NA TRBJ1-5 TRBV20-1 NA
TGTACCAGCAGCCGACTAGCGAGTTCCTACGAGCAGTACTTC CTSSRLASSYEQYF NA TRBJ2-7 TRBV27 TRBD2
TGTGCCAGCACTAAGACCGTGAGCTCCTACGAGCAGTACTTC CASTKTVSSYEQYF NA TRBJ2-7 TRBV3-1 NA
TGTGCCAGCAGCTCGGGCCCGATTCTCTACAATGAGCAGTTCTTC CASSSGPILYNEQFF once TRBJ2-1 TRBV11-3 NA
TGCAGCGTTGACACCCATCCCGTCTATGGCTACACCTTC CSVDTHPVYGYTF NA TRBJ1-2 TRBV29-1 NA
TGCGCCAGCAGCCAGGGACAGGGGGTCACAGATACGCAGTATTTT CASSQGQGVTDTQYF few TRBJ2-3 TRBV5-1 TRBD1
TGTGCCAGCAGTGAAGGTCGCAGGCTCAATGAGCAGTACTTC CASSEGRRLNEQYF NA TRBJ2-5 TRBV6-1 NA
TGCGCCAGCAGCTTGGATTCGGACTTCTCCTATAATTCACCCCTCCACTTT CASSLDSDFSYNSPLHF NA TRBJ1-6 TRBV5-1 NA
TGTGCCAGCAGTGGTGTCGGGACAGCCGCCTACGAGCAGTACTTC CASSGVGTAAYEQYF NA TRBJ2-7 TRBV28 TRBD1
TGCAGTGCTAGAGATTCCACCGCTACGGCAGGAGGCTATGGCTACACCTTC CSARDSTATAGGYGYTF NA TRBJ1-2 TRBV20-1 NA
TGTGCCAGCAGCTCCTCGGGGGGAAGCAATCAGCCCCAGCATTTT CASSSSGGSNQPQHF NA TRBJ1-5 TRBV2 NA
TGTGCCAGCAGCCCTTCAGGGGTAGCTGGCTACACCTTC CASSPSGVAGYTF NA TRBJ1-2 TRBV3-1 NA
TGCGCCAGCAGCCAAGTTGGCGCGACAGGACTAATAACCTACGAGCAGTACTTC CASSQVGATGLITYEQYF NA TRBJ2-7 TRBV4-1 NA
TGTGCCAGCCAAACCGACTGGGGGAGCTCCTACAATGAGCAGTTCTTC CASQTDWGSSYNEQFF few TRBJ2-1 TRBV6-5 NA
TGTGCCAGCAGCCAAGCCACCAAGGGTAACTATGGCTACACCTTC CASSQATKGNYGYTF NA TRBJ1-2 TRBV3-1 NA
TGCGCCAGCAGCCATGGACAGACCTACGAGCAGTACTTC CASSHGQTYEQYF NA TRBJ2-7 TRBV5-1 NA
TGCGCCAGCAGCCAGACTAGCGGGGTCGAAGATACGCAGTATTTT CASSQTSGVEDTQYF many TRBJ2-3 TRBV4-1 TRBD2
TGTGCCAGCAGCTTATTAGCGGACTCCACCTACGAGCAGTACTTC CASSLLADSTYEQYF few TRBJ2-7 TRBV7-2 NA
TGCAGTGCTAGAGAATCGACAGGTCTCTCCTACGAGCAGTACTTC CSARESTGLSYEQYF few TRBJ2-7 TRBV20-1 NA
TGTGCCATCATCAAGGGGGAGAATGAGCAGTTCTTC CAIIKGENEQFF NA TRBJ2-1 TRBV10-3 NA